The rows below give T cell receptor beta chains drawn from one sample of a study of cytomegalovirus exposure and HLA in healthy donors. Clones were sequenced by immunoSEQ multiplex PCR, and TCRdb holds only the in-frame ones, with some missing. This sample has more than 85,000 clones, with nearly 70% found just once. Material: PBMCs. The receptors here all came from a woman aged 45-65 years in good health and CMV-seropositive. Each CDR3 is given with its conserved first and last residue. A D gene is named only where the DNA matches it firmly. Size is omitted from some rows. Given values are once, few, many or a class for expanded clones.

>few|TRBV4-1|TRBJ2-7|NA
CASSSGPFEQYF
TGCGCCAGCAGCTCAGGCCCCTTCGAGCAGTACTTC
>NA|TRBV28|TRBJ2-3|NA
CASTPSGTDTQYF
TGTGCCAGCACGCCCTCGGGCACAGATACGCAGTATTTT
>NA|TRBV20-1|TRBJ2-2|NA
CSARGPGELFF
TGCAGTGCTAGGGGCCCCGGGGAGCTGTTTTTT
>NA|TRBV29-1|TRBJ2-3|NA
CSVGSRGFGTDTQYF
TGCAGCGTTGGTTCTAGGGGGTTCGGCACAGATACGCAGTATTTT
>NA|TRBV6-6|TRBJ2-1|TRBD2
CASSYSPSGSNNEQFF
TGTGCCAGCAGTTACTCACCTAGCGGGAGCAACAATGAGCAGTTCTTC
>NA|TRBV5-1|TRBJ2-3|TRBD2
CASSLGLAGTDTQYF
TGCGCCAGCAGCTTGGGTCTAGCGGGAACAGATACGCAGTATTTT
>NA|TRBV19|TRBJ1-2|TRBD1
CASSAGQGHGYTF
TGTGCCAGTAGTGCGGGACAGGGGCATGGCTACACCTTC
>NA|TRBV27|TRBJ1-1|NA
CASSFSQQNTEAFF
TGTGCCAGCAGTTTTTCACAGCAGAACACTGAAGCTTTCTTT
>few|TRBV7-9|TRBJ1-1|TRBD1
CASSPPRGRPNTEAFF
TGTGCCAGCAGCCCCCCCAGGGGGCGGCCGAACACTGAAGCTTTCTTT
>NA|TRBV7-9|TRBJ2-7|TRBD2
CASSPPQGGSSYEQYF
TGTGCCAGCAGCCCCCCTCAAGGCGGGAGCTCCTACGAGCAGTACTTC
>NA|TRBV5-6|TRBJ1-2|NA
CASSTTAQEHGYGYTF
TGTGCCAGCAGTACGACAGCCCAAGAACATGGCTATGGCTACACCTTC
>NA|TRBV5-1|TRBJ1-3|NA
CASSLGGSSGNTIYF
TGCGCCAGCAGCTTGGGAGGTTCCTCTGGAAACACCATATATTTT
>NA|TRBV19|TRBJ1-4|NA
CASSAGRGEKLFF
TGTGCCAGTAGTGCAGGGAGGGGTGAAAAACTGTTTTTT
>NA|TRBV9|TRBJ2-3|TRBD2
CASSPTGGLAGTDTQYF
TGTGCCAGCAGCCCCACAGGCGGGCTAGCGGGAACAGATACGCAGTATTTT
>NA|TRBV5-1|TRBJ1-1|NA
CASSFAIGNTEAFF
TGCGCCAGCAGCTTTGCTATTGGGAACACTGAAGCTTTCTTT
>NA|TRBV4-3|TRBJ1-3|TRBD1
CASSANYRGGNTIYF
TGCGCCAGCAGCGCAAACTACAGGGGGGGAAACACCATATATTTT
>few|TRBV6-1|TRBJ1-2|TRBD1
CASTQGGGYTF
TGTGCCAGCACCCAAGGGGGCGGCTACACCTTC
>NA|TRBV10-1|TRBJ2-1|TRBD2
CASSVGLAGISRYNEQFF
TGCGCCAGCAGTGTGGGACTAGCGGGAATCAGTCGATACAATGAGCAGTTCTTC